Here is one T cell receptor (beta chain) with its context. Its target is unknown. These data originate in a study of graft-versus-host responses after intestinal transplantation. At the level of the study: As for transplant type, recipients had multivisceral, liver-intestinal, or isolated intestinal grafts.

V trimming: 3 bases; J trimming: 6 bases; junction bases outside the gene matches: 7. Germline V CDR1 and CDR2: MRHNA, SNTAGT. CDR3 size: 15 residues. Regarding the study as a whole: Early HvG declines after transplant were associated with peak circulating GvH clone levels.

Assay used: immunoSEQ multiplex PCR; TCRdb lists only in-frame clones, some missing. The data show 40,000 to 45,000 clones, about 90% seen once. Sequenced material: PBMCs, taken around 320 days after intestinal transplant. This chain connects TRBV6-4 to TRBJ2-1, with 8 nucleotides matching TRBD2. This sequence was found in a human patient who received an intestinal transplant, so some T cells may come from the graft donor. The CDR3 DNA follows: TGTGCCAGCAGTGAGTTAGCGGGAAATACCAATGAGCAGTTCTTC. Encoded protein: CASSELAGNTNEQFF.